This T cell receptor (beta chain) emerged from a study of T cell repertoires in cytomegalovirus infection. This clonotype was detected many times. Its antigen is not known. TCRdb independently ran MiXCR on the reads; one entry per CDR3 protein. Among 700,000 to 950,000 distinct CDR3 sequences listed, roughly 33% were seen once. This CDR3 has 15 residues. V gave up 1 base and J gave up 6 bases, with 14 bases separating them. Per the germline V gene, CDR1 is SGHVS and CDR2 is FQNEAQ. This receptor was taken from a human donor in good health (CMV status not recorded). Some clones in this sample may be carry-over from other donors' samples. The sequenced sample was cultured CD8+ T cells from PBMCs, obtained from culture after CMV antigen stimulation. The chain employs TRBV7-8 and TRBJ2-3; D call uncertain. The CDR3 protein is CASSLEGDPGDTQYF. The CDR3 bases are TGTGCCAGCAGCTTAGAAGGTGACCCCGGGGATACGCAGTATTTT.